The 32 T cell receptor beta chains listed next were all sequenced from one sample in a study of cytomegalovirus exposure and HLA in healthy donors. Primers included in the PCR were 60 Vbeta and 13 Jbeta primers. Sequencing used immunoSEQ multiplex PCR; TCRdb keeps in-frame clones, though not all of them. The data hold fewer than 250,000 clones, with 75% to 90% observed a single time. Sequencing used PBMCs. These receptors all stem from a boy younger than 10 in good health and CMV-seronegative.

This rearrangement joins TRBV11-1 to TRBJ2-2, with D possibly TRBD1 on 5 matching bases. CDR1 is SGHAT and CDR2 is FQDESV in the germline V gene (reference sequence). Trimming took off 5 bases at V and 1 base at J, with 11 bases between the two ends. The CDR3 is 15 amino acids. CDR3 DNA sequence: TGTGCCAGCAGCCCCCTTACAGGGAACACCGGGGAGCTGTTTTTT. The encoded protein is CASSPLTGNTGELFF.

This clone was seen just once. The V and J genes are TRBV4-2 and TRBJ2-7; 7 nucleotides align to TRBD1. This CDR3 region has 18 residues. Germline V gene data show CDR1 as LGHNA and CDR2 as YNFKEQ. After removal of 3 bases from V and 0 bases from J, the junction contained 14 bases not matched to a gene. The DNA for the CDR3 is TGTGCCAGCAGCCAGCTAATCCTAGGGACAGAGGCCTCCTACGAGCAGTACTTC. Encoded protein: CASSQLILGTEASYEQYF.

The chain carries TRBV7-9 and TRBJ2-1; TRBD2 matches 8 bases. Trimming took 5 bases from V and 0 from J; bases not matched to a gene: 6. Germline V gene data show CDR1 as SEHNR and CDR2 as FQNEAQ (reference sequence). The CDR3 loop spans 16 amino acids. CDR3 coding DNA: TGTGCCAGCAGCCCCTCCAGCGGGAGCTCCTACAATGAGCAGTTCTTC. Its protein product is CASSPSSGSSYNEQFF.

The gene calls are TRBV7-9 and TRBJ2-4, with 10 bases fitting TRBD1. The germline V gene encodes CDR1 SEHNR and CDR2 FQNEAQ (reference sequence). V shed 2 bases, J shed 3 bases, and the junction held 7 bases outside the gene matches. This CDR3 has 17 residues. The CDR3 here is CASSLWTGTGDKNIQYF. The CDR3 DNA is TGTGCCAGCAGCTTATGGACCGGGACAGGGGACAAAAACATTCAGTACTTC.

The J gene is TRBJ1-1, the V gene TRBV2; D is possibly TRBD1 (5 bases). Deletions cut 9 bases from V and 2 bases from J, with 19 bases between. The CDR3 contains 15 residues. Germline V gene data show CDR1 as SNHLY and CDR2 as FYNNEI. The CDR3 loop reads CASDSRDGINTEAFF. For the CDR3, the DNA is TGTGCCAGTGACAGTAGGGATGGGATAAACACTGAAGCTTTCTTT.

The V and J genes are TRBV21-1 and TRBJ2-3; TRBD2 is the table's D call, not checked against the DNA. TRBV21-1 is termed a pseudogene. The CDR3 extends over 11 amino acids. The CDR3 loop reads CASTCKDTQYF. The CDR3 bases are TGTGCCAGTACTTGCAAAGATACGCAGTATTTT.

The V gene is TRBV6-5, the J gene TRBJ2-7; 13 bases are a match to TRBD2. This CDR3 comprises 15 residues. Trimming at V came to 4 bases and at J to 2 bases, leaving 2 bases not matched to a gene. Germline V gives CDR1 MNHEY, CDR2 SVGAGI. The CDR3 is CASSSTSGRAYEQYF. The CDR3 bases are TGTGCCAGCAGTTCAACTAGCGGGAGGGCCTACGAGCAGTACTTC.

The CDR3 sequence: CATSRDLGVSIHGYTF. As DNA, the CDR3 is TGTGCCACCAGCAGAGATCTCGGTGTGAGCATACATGGCTACACCTTC. This chain joins TRBV15 and TRBJ1-2; D is uncertain. V was trimmed by 0 bases and J by 6 bases, leaving 17 bases between them. The germline V gene has CDR1 LNHNV and CDR2 YYDKDF (reference sequence). This CDR3 is 16 amino acids long.

This clone came up a few times. The rearrangement joins TRBV18 to TRBJ2-2, with 12 bases fitting TRBD1. Germline assignment: CDR1 KGHSH and CDR2 LQKENI. Unmatched junction bases numbered 2, after V lost 2 bases and J lost 7 bases. CDR3 length equals 15 residues. CDR3 in amino acids: CASSPGTGGYGELFF. The CDR3 DNA follows: TGTGCCAGCTCACCAGGGACAGGGGGCTACGGGGAGCTGTTTTTT.

The chain carries TRBV2 and TRBJ2-5, with 13 positions matching TRBD2. The CDR3 is 20 amino acids. Unmatched junction bases numbered 17, after V lost 2 bases and J lost 5 bases. Germline values: CDR1 SNHLY, CDR2 FYNNEI. CDR3 region: CASSEMGGTSGKVLEETQYF. In DNA, the CDR3 is TGTGCCAGCAGTGAAATGGGGGGGACTAGCGGGAAGGTCTTGGAGGAGACCCAGTACTTC. Looking up the rest from reference TRBV2 and TRBJ2-5 gives the full variable domain: EPEVTQTPSHQVTQMGQEVILRCVPISNHLYFYWYRQILGQKVEFLVSFYNNEISEKSEIFDDQFSVERPDGSNFTLKIRSTKLEDSAMYFCASSEMGGTSGKVLEETQYFGPGTRLLVL.

This clone occurred once. The chain links TRBV5-1 to TRBJ1-1, with D unclear. The germline V and J ends were trimmed by 0 bases and 8 bases, with 8 bases remaining between them. Germline V gives CDR1 SGHRS, CDR2 YFSETQ. The CDR3 has 12 amino acids. CDR3 region: CASSLGYGEAFF. In nucleotides, the CDR3 is TGCGCCAGCAGCTTGGGATACGGGGAAGCTTTCTTT.

This rearrangement joins TRBV6-5 to TRBJ1-4, with 7 bases aligning to TRBD1. This CDR3 region has 13 residues. J was trimmed by 8 bases and V by 2 bases; bases with no gene match: 2. CDR1 is MNHEY and CDR2 is SVGAGI in the germline V gene. Here the CDR3 DNA reads TGTGCCAGCAGTTACGGACAGGTGGAAAAACTGTTTTTT. Its translation: CASSYGQVEKLFF.

The rearrangement links TRBV2 to TRBJ2-5, with 11 nucleotides matching TRBD1. This CDR3 has 15 amino acids. Germline V CDR1 and CDR2: SNHLY, FYNNEI. J lost 6 bases, V lost 4 bases, and 7 bases had no gene match. The CDR3 is CASSAKDRGRQTQYF. CDR3 nucleotides: TGTGCCAGCAGTGCGAAGGACAGGGGGCGACAGACCCAGTACTTC.

The chain employs TRBV12-5 and TRBJ1-2; TRBD1 agrees at 7 bases. With V trimmed by 0 bases and J by 7 bases, 5 bases remained unmatched. The CDR3 is made up of 14 amino acids. Germline lookup yields CDR1 LGHNT and CDR2 FRNRAP. The CDR3 protein is CASGLVRQGTGYTF. The CDR3 nucleotides are TGTGCTAGTGGTTTGGTCCGACAGGGTACTGGCTACACCTTC. The variable domain in full, with the rest retrieved from reference TRBV12-5 and TRBJ1-2, is DARVTQTPRHKVTEMGQEVTMRCQPILGHNTVFWYRQTMMQGLELLAYFRNRAPLDDSGMPKDRFSAEMPDATLATLKIQPSEPRDSAVYFCASGLVRQGTGYTFGSGTRLTVV.

The chain carries TRBV15 and TRBJ1-2; possibly TRBD1 for D (5 bases). Trimming removed 4 bases from V and 4 bases from J, with 13 bases in between. Germline CDR1 and CDR2: LNHNV and YYDKDF (reference sequence). The CDR3 loop spans 14 amino acids. The CDR3 here is CATSTRQQSYGYTF. The CDR3 region has the DNA TGTGCCACCAGCACAAGACAGCAAAGCTATGGCTACACCTTC.

This clone was observed a single time. The rearrangement uses TRBV19 and TRBJ1-1; D possibly corresponds to TRBD1 (5 bases). Trimming removed 6 bases at V and 5 bases at J, with 13 bases between. The CDR3 has 13 amino acids. Germline lookup yields CDR1 LNHDA and CDR2 SQIVND (reference sequence). The CDR3, as DNA: TGTGCCAGTAGGGAGGGGAGAGGTACTGAAGCTTTCTTT. It yields the protein CASREGRGTEAFF.

The chain combines TRBV6-1 with TRBJ1-2, with D possibly TRBD1 on 5 matching bases. V gave up 2 bases and J gave up 6 bases, with 16 bases separating them. The CDR3 covers 15 residues. Germline V gene lookup returns CDR1 MNHNS and CDR2 SASEGT. In nucleotides, the CDR3 is TGTGCCAGCAGTGAAATGGAGGGGAGGAGCGATGGCTACACCTTC. Amino acid sequence: CASSEMEGRSDGYTF.

CDR3 DNA sequence: TGTGCCAGCAGCTCCGGGTTCTCCTACGAGCAGTACTTC. Protein: CASSSGFSYEQYF. The chain couples TRBV13 to TRBJ2-7; D is uncertain. CDR3 length: 13 residues. The germline V gene encodes CDR1 PRHDT and CDR2 FYEKMQ (reference sequence). V lost 4 bases and J lost 0, with 7 bases in between.

V gene TRBV28 combines with J gene TRBJ1-5; 11 nucleotides align to TRBD1. Trimming cost V 2 bases and J 6 bases; bases outside gene matches: 0. CDR1 and CDR2 (germline): MDHEN, SYDVKM. CDR3 length: 14 residues. In DNA form, the CDR3 reads TGTGCCAGCAGTTTAGGGACAGGGGGTCAGCCCCAGCATTTT. Its protein is CASSLGTGGQPQHF.

This chain uses TRBV18 with TRBJ1-4; no clear D. Germline V lookup: CDR1 KGHSH, CDR2 LQKENI. V dropped 6 bases and J dropped 0 bases, with 11 bases sitting between them. The CDR3 totals 15 residues. The CDR3 coding sequence is TGTGCCAGCTCGCCGTACAGTACAACTAATGAAAAACTGTTTTTT. It codes for CASSPYSTTNEKLFF.

The chain has TRBV6-6 and TRBJ2-5, with D unclear. From germline, CDR1 is MNHNY and CDR2 SVGAGI (reference sequence). V was pared by 8 bases and J by 4 bases, with 11 bases between. The CDR3 has 12 amino acids. The CDR3 coding sequence is TGTGCCAGCGGGCCTCGTCGAGAGACCCAGTACTTC. Translating gives CASGPRRETQYF.

This chain uses TRBV6-5 with TRBJ1-2; D is unclear. V lost 4 bases, J lost 3 bases, and 15 bases lay in between. Germline CDR1 reads MNHEY; CDR2 reads SVGAGI. This CDR3 has 15 amino acids. DNA for the CDR3: TGTGCCAGCAGTTCCCTTCAGGCAGGATACTATGGCTACACCTTC. Encoded protein: CASSSLQAGYYGYTF.

The V call is TRBV6-6, the J call TRBJ2-1; TRBD2 is a possible D gene (5 bases). V lost 2 bases and J 7 bases, leaving 6 bases between the germline ends. The germline V gene has CDR1 MNHNY and CDR2 SVGAGI (reference sequence). The CDR3 is made up of 12 amino acids. CDR3: CASSYGENEQFF. CDR3 in DNA: TGTGCCAGCAGTTACGGGGAGAATGAGCAGTTCTTC.

This clone was found once. The chain uses TRBV5-1 and TRBJ2-7, with TRBD2 matching over 8 bases. V dropped 6 bases and J dropped 6; count of bases not matched to a gene: 11. Germline V gene sequence: CDR1 SGHRS, CDR2 YFSETQ. The CDR3 runs 14 residues. The DNA for the CDR3 is TGCGCCAGCACCAGCGGGGGCCCCTCCGGCGAGCAGTACTTC. Its protein product is CASTSGGPSGEQYF.

The rearrangement uses TRBV7-9 and TRBJ1-5; the match to TRBD1 covers 12 bases. CDR1 SEHNR and CDR2 FQNEAQ come from the germline V gene (reference sequence). This CDR3 is built from 17 residues. The trim removed 5 bases at V and 7 bases at J, leaving 12 bases unmatched. CDR3 sequence reads: CASSADWGQGAEQPQHF. The DNA of the CDR3 is TGTGCCAGCAGCGCCGATTGGGGACAGGGGGCCGAGCAGCCCCAGCATTTT.

The chain combines TRBV6-5 with TRBJ1-1; 10 bases are shared with TRBD1. This CDR3 has 15 residues. V was clipped by 2 bases and J by 2 bases; unmatched bases: 2. CDR1 and CDR2 from the germline V gene are MNHEY and SVGAGI. The CDR3 DNA reads as TGTGCCAGCAGTTACGGGACAGGGGCAAACACTGAAGCTTTCTTT. As protein: CASSYGTGANTEAFF.

CDR3 amino acids: CASSLQTSGSDEQFF. The CDR3 nucleotides are TGTGCCAGCAGTCTGCAGACTAGCGGGAGCGATGAGCAGTTCTTC. This chain joins TRBV25-1 and TRBJ2-1; 12 positions match TRBD2. V lost 5 bases, J lost 8 bases, and 7 bases stayed unmatched. CDR1 is MGHDK, CDR2 SYGVNS, per germline. This CDR3 is built from 15 residues.

The chain uses TRBV27 and TRBJ2-1; 8 positions match TRBD2. The CDR3 consists of 14 residues. Germline trimming cut 6 bases from V and 4 bases from J; bases unmatched to any gene: 5. CDR1 is MNHEY and CDR2 is SMNVEV in the germline V gene (reference sequence). CDR3: CASRGTRSYNEQFF. The CDR3 DNA reads as TGTGCCAGCAGAGGGACTAGGAGTTACAATGAGCAGTTCTTC.

CDR3 residues: CASSQDLGTSGTTGELFF. DNA for the CDR3: TGTGCCAGCAGCCAAGATCTGGGGACTAGCGGGACCACCGGGGAGCTGTTTTTT. The V gene is TRBV4-2, the J gene TRBJ2-2, with 13 positions matching TRBD2. From germline, CDR1 is LGHNA and CDR2 YNFKEQ. This CDR3 has 18 residues. Losses at the gene ends were 0 bases for V and 4 bases for J; bases not matched to a gene: 5.

This rearrangement joins TRBV20-1 to TRBJ1-1; D is unresolved. The CDR3 has 10 amino acids. Germline V gene data show CDR1 as DFQATT and CDR2 as SNEGSKA (reference sequence). Between the trimmed V and J ends, which lost 3 bases and 7 bases, there was a span of 6 bases. The CDR3 here is CSASSREAFF. In DNA form, the CDR3 reads TGCAGTGCTAGTTCTCGTGAAGCTTTCTTT.

The chain links TRBV11-2 to TRBJ1-4; 8 bases are a match to TRBD1. After removal of 4 bases from V and 6 bases from J, the junction contained 13 bases not matched to a gene. Germline V gene data show CDR1 as SGHAT and CDR2 as FQNNGV. The CDR3 loop spans 17 amino acids. CDR3 sequence: CASSSTGAPRGDEKLFF. CDR3 nucleotides: TGTGCCAGCAGCTCGACAGGGGCCCCGAGGGGGGATGAAAAACTGTTTTTT.

This sequence joins TRBV5-4 and TRBJ2-6; 12 bases line up with TRBD1. The CDR3 contains 17 residues. Germline CDR1 is SGHNT and CDR2 is YYREEE (reference sequence). V lost 2 bases and J lost 2; bases outside the gene matches: 2. CDR3 sequence: CASSFGTGGTGANVLTF. In nucleotides, the CDR3 is TGTGCCAGCAGCTTCGGGACAGGGGGCACTGGGGCCAACGTCCTGACTTTC.